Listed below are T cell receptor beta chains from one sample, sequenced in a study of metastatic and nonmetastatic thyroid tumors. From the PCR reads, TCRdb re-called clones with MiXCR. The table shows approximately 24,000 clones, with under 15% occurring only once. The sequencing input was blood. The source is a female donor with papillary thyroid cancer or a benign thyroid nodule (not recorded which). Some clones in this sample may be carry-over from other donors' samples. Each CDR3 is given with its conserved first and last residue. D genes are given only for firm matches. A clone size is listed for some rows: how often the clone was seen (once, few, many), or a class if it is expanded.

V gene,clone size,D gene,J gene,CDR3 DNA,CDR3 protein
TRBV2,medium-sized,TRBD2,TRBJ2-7,TGTGCCAGCAGTGAAGCGGCGCGGGAGAACTACGAGCAGTACTTC,CASSEAARENYEQYF
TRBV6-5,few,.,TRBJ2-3,TGTGCCACCACTTGGGCAGACACAGATACGCAGTATTTT,CATTWADTDTQYF
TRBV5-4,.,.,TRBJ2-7,TGTGCCAGCAGCTTGGTTGCAGGGACCCCAAGTTCTGGGGAGCAGTACTTC,CASSLVAGTPSSGEQYF
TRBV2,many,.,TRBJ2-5,TGTGCCAGCTCTGGGACAACCGGAGAGACCCAGTACTTC,CASSGTTGETQYF
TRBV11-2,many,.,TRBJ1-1,TGTGCCAGCCAAAGGGTGAACACTGAAGCTTTCTTT,CASQRVNTEAFF
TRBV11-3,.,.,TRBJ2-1,TGTGCCAGCAGCGTCTCACCGGGTGATGAGCAGTTCTTC,CASSVSPGDEQFF
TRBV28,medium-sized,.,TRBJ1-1,TGTGCCAGCAGTTTGGGAAACACTGAAGCTTTCTTT,CASSLGNTEAFF
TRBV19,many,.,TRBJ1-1,TGTGCCAGTTCCCTCATTAAGGGTATTGACACTGAAGCTTTCTTT,CASSLIKGIDTEAFF
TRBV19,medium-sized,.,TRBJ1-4,TGTGCCAGTAGTACACCGGGGAGTATTGGGGTCACTAATGAAAAACTGTTTTTT,CASSTPGSIGVTNEKLFF
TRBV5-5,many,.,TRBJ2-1,TGTGCCAGCAGCAAGACCCTTGGGGCCTACAATGAGCAGTTCTTC,CASSKTLGAYNEQFF
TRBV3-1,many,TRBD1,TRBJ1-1,TGTGCCAGCAGATCCGGGGGACAGGGCACTGAAGCTTTCTTT,CASRSGGQGTEAFF
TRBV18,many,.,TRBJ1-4,TGTGCCAGCTCCCCAAGGGGGGATGAAAAACTGTTTTTT,CASSPRGDEKLFF
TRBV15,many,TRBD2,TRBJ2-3,TGTGCCACCAGCAGAGATTTATTACCTAGCGGGAGCACAGATACGCAGTATTTT,CATSRDLLPSGSTDTQYF
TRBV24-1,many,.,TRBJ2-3,TGTGCCACCAGTGACCAGGGGAGGACAGATACGCAGTATTTT,CATSDQGRTDTQYF
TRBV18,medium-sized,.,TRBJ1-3,TGTGCCAGCTCACCGACCAGGGTTAGCTCTGGAAACACCATATATTTT,CASSPTRVSSGNTIYF
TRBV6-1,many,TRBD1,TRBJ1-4,TGTGCCAGCAGTCAGGACAGGGGCGAACTGTTTTTT,CASSQDRGELFF
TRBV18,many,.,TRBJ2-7,TGTGCCAGCCGAAACAGGGAATCCTACGAGCAGTACTTC,CASRNRESYEQYF
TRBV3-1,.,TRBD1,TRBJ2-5,TGTGCCAGCAGTCACAGGGGTTCGAGGGAAGAGACCCAGTACTTC,CASSHRGSREETQYF
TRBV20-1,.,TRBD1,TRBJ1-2,TGCAGTGCTAGTGACAGGGTGAACTATGGCTACACCTTC,CSASDRVNYGYTF
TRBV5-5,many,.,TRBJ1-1,TGTGCCAGCAGTTGGGGGCGGTCGGGGACTGAAGCTTTCTTT,CASSWGRSGTEAFF
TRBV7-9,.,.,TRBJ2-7,TGTGCCAGCAGATCAACCGGGACCCGGACCTACGAGCAGTACTTC,CASRSTGTRTYEQYF
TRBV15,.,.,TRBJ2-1,TGTGCCACCAGCAGAGATATTCGCCATGCGCAGTTCTTC,CATSRDIRHAQFF
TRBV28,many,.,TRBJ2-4,TGTGCCAGCAGTTTGGGCAGGGGAAGCTCCAAAAACATTCAGTACTTC,CASSLGRGSSKNIQYF
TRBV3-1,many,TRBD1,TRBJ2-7,TGTGCCAGCAGGCCTACCGGGACAGGGACCTACGAGCAGTACTTC,CASRPTGTGTYEQYF
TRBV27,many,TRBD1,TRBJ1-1,TGTGCCAGCAGTCCACGACAGGGGGCCGCTGAAGCTTTCTTT,CASSPRQGAAEAFF
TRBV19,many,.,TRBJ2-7,TGTGCCAGTAGTATGAGTAGCTCCTACGAGCAGTACTTC,CASSMSSSYEQYF
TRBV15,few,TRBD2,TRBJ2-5,TGTGCCACCAGGTCAACGGGACTAGCGGGCTTCCCTGGGACCAAGTACTTC,CATRSTGLAGFPGTKYF